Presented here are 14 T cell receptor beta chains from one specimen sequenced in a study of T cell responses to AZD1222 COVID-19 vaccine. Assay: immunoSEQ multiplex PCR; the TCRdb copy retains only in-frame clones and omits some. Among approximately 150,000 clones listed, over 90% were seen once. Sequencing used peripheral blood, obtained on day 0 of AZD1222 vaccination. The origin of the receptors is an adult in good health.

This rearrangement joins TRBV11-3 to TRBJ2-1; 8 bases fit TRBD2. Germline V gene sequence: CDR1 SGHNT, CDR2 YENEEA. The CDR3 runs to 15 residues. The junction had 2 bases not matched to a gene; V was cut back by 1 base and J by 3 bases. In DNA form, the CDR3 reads TGTGCCAGCAGCTTAGGAGCGGGAGTCTACAATGAGCAGTTCTTC. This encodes CASSLGAGVYNEQFF.

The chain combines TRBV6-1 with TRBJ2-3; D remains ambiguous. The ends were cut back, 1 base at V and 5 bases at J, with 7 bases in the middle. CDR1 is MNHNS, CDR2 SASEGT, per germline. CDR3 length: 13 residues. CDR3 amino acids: CASSEGRGDTQYF. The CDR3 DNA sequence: TGTGCCAGCAGTGAAGGGCGAGGAGATACGCAGTATTTT.

As DNA, the CDR3 is TGTGCCAGCAGCTTTTATGGAGCGGGAGTAGAGACCCAGTACTTC. It is translated as CASSFYGAGVETQYF. V usage is TRBV7-9 and J usage is TRBJ2-5; TRBD2 aligns across 8 bases. The CDR3 length is 15 residues. V shed 3 bases, J shed 4 bases, and the junction held 7 bases outside the gene matches. The germline CDR1 and CDR2 sequences are SEHNR and FQNEAQ (reference sequence).

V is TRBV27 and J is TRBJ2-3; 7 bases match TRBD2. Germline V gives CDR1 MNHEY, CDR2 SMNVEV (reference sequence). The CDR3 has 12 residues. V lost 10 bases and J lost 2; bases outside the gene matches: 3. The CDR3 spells CATSGVTDTQYF. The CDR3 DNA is TGTGCCACCAGCGGGGTCACAGATACGCAGTATTTT.

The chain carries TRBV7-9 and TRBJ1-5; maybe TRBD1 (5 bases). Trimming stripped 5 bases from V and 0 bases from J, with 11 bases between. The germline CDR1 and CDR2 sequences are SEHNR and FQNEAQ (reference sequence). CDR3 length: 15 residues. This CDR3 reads CASSPGSYSNQPQHF. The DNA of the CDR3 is TGTGCCAGCAGCCCAGGGTCCTATAGCAATCAGCCCCAGCATTTT.

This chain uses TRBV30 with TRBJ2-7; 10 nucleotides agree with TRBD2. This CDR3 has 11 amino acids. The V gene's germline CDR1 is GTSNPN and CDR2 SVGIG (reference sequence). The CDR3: CAASGGMVQYF. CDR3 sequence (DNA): TGTGCGGCTAGCGGGGGTATGGTGCAGTACTTC. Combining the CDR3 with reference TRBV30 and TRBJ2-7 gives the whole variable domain SQTIHQWPATLVQPVGSPLSLECTVEGTSNPNLYWYRQAAGRGLQLLFYSVGIGQISSEVPQNLSASRPQDRQFILSSKKLLLSDSGFYLCAASGGMVQYFGPGTRLTVT.

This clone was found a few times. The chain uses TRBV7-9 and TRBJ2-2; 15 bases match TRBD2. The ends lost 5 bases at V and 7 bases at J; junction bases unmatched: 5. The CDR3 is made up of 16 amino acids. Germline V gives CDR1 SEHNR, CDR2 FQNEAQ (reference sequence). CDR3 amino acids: CASSTGTSGRSGELFF. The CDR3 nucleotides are TGTGCCAGCAGCACCGGGACTAGCGGGAGGAGCGGGGAGCTGTTTTTT. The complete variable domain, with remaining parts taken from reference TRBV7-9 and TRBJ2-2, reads DTGVSQNPRHKITKRGQNVTFRCDPISEHNRLYWYRQTLGQGPEFLTYFQNEAQLEKSRLLSDRFSAERPKGSFSTLEIQRTEQGDSAMYLCASSTGTSGRSGELFFGEGSRLTVL.

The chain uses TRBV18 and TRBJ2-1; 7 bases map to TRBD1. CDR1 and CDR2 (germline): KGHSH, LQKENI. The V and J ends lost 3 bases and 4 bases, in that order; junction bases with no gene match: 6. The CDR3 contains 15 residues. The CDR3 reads CASSPPGQRYNEQFF. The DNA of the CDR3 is TGTGCCAGCTCACCCCCGGGACAGCGTTACAATGAGCAGTTCTTC.

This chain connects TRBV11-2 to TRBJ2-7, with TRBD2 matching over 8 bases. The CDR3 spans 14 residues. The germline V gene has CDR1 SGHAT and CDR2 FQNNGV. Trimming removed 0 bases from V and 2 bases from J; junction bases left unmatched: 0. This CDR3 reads CASSLELAAYEQYF. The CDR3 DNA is TGTGCCAGCAGCTTAGAACTAGCGGCCTACGAGCAGTACTTC.

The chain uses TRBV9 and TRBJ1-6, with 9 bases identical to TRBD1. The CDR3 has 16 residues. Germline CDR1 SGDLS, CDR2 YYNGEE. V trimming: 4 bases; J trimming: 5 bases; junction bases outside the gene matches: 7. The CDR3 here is CASSRSGTGNNSPLHF. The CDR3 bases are TGTGCCAGCAGCCGTTCCGGGACAGGGAATAATTCACCCCTCCACTTT.

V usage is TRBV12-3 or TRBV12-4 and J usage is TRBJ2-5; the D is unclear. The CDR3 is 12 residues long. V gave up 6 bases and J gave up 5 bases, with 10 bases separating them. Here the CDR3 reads CASSEPWETQYF. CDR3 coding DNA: TGTGCCAGCAGCGAACCGTGGGAGACCCAGTACTTC.

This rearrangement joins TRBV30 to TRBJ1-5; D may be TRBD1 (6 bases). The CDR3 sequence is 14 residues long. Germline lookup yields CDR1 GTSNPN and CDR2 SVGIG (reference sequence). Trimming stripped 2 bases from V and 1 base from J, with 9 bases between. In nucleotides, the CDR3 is TGTGCCTGGAGTTTGGGACAAAGCAATCAGCCCCAGCATTTT. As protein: CAWSLGQSNQPQHF. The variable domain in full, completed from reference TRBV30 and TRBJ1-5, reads SQTIHQWPATLVQPVGSPLSLECTVEGTSNPNLYWYRQAAGRGLQLLFYSVGIGQISSEVPQNLSASRPQDRQFILSSKKLLLSDSGFYLCAWSLGQSNQPQHFGDGTRLSIL.

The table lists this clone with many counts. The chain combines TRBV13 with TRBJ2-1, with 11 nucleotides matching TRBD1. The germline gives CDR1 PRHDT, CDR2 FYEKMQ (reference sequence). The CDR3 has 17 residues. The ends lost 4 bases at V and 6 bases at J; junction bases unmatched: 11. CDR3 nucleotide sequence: TGTGCCAGCAGCTATGGGACGGGACAGGGGGTCGGCAATGAGCAGTTCTTC. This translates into CASSYGTGQGVGNEQFF.

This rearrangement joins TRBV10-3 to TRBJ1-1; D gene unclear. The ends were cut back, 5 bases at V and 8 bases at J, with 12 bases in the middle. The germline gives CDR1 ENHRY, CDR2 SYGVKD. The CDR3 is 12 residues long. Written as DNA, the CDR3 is TGTGCCATCAGTTTTGATACCCAAGAAGCTTTCTTT. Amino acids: CAISFDTQEAFF.